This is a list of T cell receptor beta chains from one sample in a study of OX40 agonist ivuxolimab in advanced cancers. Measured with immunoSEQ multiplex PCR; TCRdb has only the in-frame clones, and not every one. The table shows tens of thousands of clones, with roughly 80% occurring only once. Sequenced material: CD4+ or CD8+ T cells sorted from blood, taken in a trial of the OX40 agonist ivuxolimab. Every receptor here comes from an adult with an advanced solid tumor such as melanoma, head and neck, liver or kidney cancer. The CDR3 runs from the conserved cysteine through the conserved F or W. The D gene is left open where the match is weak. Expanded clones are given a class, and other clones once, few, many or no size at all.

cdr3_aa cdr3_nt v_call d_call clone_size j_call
CASSESGESPYEQYF TGTGCCAGCAGTGAATCGGGGGAGTCCCCCTACGAGCAGTACTTC TRBV6-1 - - TRBJ2-7
CSVEWETQYF TGCAGCGTCGAGTGGGAGACCCAGTACTTC TRBV29-1 - once TRBJ2-5
CASRGQVEAFF TGTGCCAGCAGGGGACAGGTAGAAGCTTTCTTT TRBV6-5 TRBD1 - TRBJ1-1
CATSSDRTGYNEQFF TGTGCCACCAGCAGTGATCGGACAGGCTACAATGAGCAGTTCTTC TRBV15 TRBD1 - TRBJ2-1
CASSPGANTIYF TGTGCCAGCAGCCCAGGAGCTAACACCATATATTTT TRBV7-9 - few TRBJ1-3
CASSLGRGTDTQYF TGTGCCAGCAGCTTAGGTCGGGGGACAGATACGCAGTATTTT TRBV11-2 - - TRBJ2-3
CAWSARTSGRAGETQYF TGTGCCTGGAGTGCTCGGACTAGCGGGAGGGCCGGGGAGACCCAGTACTTC TRBV30 TRBD2 - TRBJ2-5
CASSLDWSGVGAFF TGTGCCAGCAGCTTAGATTGGTCGGGGGTCGGAGCTTTCTTT TRBV11-3 - - TRBJ1-1
CASSFGPEQYF TGCGCCAGCAGCTTTGGCCCCGAGCAGTACTTC TRBV5-1 - - TRBJ2-7
CASSLQGTNYGYTF TGTGCCAGCAGCTTACAGGGGACTAACTATGGCTACACCTTC TRBV5-6 TRBD1 - TRBJ1-2
CASSPPGGADTQYF TGTGCCAGCTCACCACCTGGGGGGGCAGATACGCAGTATTTT TRBV18 TRBD2 - TRBJ2-3
CASSLSTGNYEQYF TGTGCCAGCAGTTTATCGACAGGGAACTACGAGCAGTACTTC TRBV27 TRBD1 once TRBJ2-7
CASSQEARGTFSYEQYF TGCGCCAGCAGCCAAGAAGCGCGCGGAACCTTTTCCTACGAGCAGTACTTC TRBV4-1 - - TRBJ2-7
CASDQGARGEKLFF TGTGCCAGCGACCAGGGGGCGCGGGGTGAAAAACTGTTTTTT TRBV5-5 TRBD1 - TRBJ1-4
CASSLSGTVTTEAFF TGTGCCAGCAGTTTATCGGGCACGGTAACCACTGAAGCTTTCTTT TRBV27 - medium-sized TRBJ1-1
CASSAWPVQGAGNQPQHF TGCGCCAGCAGCGCGTGGCCAGTACAGGGGGCTGGCAATCAGCCCCAGCATTTT TRBV5-1 TRBD1 - TRBJ1-5
CASSLADREETQYF TGTGCCAGCAGCTTAGCGGACCGGGAAGAGACCCAGTACTTC TRBV7-9 - few TRBJ2-5
CASSVRRYTEAFF TGTGCCAGCAGCGTGAGGAGATACACTGAAGCTTTCTTT TRBV7-6 - - TRBJ1-1
CASSLRQNEQFF TGTGCCAGCAGCTTAAGGCAGAATGAGCAGTTCTTC TRBV7-6 - - TRBJ2-1
CASIWTGKGAEAFF TGTGCCAGTATTTGGACAGGGAAAGGTGCTGAAGCTTTCTTT TRBV6-6 TRBD1 - TRBJ1-1
CASSWQHRGVGSYEQYF TGCGCCAGCAGCTGGCAGCACAGGGGAGTAGGGTCCTACGAGCAGTACTTC TRBV5-1 TRBD1 - TRBJ2-7
CASSSPGSYEQYF TGTGCCAGCAGCTCCCCAGGTTCCTACGAGCAGTACTTC TRBV7-9 - few TRBJ2-7